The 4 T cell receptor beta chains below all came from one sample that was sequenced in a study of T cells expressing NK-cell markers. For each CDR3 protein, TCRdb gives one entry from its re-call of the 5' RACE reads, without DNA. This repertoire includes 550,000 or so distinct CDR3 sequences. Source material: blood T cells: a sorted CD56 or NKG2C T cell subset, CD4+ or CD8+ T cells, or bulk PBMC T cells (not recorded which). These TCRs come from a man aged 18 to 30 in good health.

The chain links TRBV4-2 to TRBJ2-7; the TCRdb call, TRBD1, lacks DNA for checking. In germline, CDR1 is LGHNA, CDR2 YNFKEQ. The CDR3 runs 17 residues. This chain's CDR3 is CASSQDGGGQGAYEQYF.

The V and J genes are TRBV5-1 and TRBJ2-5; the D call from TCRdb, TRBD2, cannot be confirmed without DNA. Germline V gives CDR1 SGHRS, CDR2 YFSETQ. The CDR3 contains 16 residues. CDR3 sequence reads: CASSWSGLAGGETQYF.

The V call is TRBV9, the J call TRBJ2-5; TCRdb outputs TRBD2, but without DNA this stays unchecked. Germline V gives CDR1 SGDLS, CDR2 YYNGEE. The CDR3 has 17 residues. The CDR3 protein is CASSADLAGGLQETQYF.

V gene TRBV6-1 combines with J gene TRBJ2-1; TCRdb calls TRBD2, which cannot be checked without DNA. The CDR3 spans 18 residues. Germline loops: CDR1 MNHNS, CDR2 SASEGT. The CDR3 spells CASSEELWWLAGVDEQFF.